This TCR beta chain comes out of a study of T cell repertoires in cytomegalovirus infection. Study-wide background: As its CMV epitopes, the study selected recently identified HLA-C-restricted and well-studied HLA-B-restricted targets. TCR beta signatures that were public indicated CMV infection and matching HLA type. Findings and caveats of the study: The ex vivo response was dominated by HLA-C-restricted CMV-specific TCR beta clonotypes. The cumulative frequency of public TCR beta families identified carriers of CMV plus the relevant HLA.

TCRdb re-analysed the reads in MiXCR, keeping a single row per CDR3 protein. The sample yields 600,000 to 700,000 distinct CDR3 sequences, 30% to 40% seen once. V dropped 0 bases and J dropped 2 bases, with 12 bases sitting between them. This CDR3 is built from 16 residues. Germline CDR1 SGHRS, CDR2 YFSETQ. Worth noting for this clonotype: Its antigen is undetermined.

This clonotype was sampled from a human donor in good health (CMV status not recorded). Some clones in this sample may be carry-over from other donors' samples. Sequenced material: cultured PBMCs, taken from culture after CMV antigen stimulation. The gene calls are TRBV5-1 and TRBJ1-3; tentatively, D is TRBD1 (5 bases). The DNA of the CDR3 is TGCGCCAGCAGCTTGGAACAGGCTTCGGCTGGAAACACCATATATTTT. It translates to CASSLEQASAGNTIYF.